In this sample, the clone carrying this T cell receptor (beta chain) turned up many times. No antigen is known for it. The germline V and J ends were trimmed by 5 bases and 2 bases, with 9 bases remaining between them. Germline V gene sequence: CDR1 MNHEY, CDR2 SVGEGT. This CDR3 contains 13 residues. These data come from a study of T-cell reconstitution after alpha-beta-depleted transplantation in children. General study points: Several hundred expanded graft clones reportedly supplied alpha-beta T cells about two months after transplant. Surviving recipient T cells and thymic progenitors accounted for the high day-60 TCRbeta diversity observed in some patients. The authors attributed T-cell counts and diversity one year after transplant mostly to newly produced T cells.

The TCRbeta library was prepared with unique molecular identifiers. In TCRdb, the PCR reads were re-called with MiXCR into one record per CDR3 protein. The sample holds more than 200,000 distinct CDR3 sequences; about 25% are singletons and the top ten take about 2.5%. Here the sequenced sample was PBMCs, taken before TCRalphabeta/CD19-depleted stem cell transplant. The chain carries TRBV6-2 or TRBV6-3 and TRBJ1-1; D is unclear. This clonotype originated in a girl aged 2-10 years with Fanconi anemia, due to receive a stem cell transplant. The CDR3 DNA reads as TGTGCCAGCAGTCTGGACGGAAACACTGAAGCTTTCTTT. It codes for CASSLDGNTEAFF.